Shown below are 11 T cell receptor beta chains from a single sample sequenced in a study of blood T cells in healthy people across ages. Sample-barcoded 5' priming and a J-beta primer mix drove a second PCR of 7 to 11 cycles. TCRdb re-derived calls from the 5' RACE reads in MiXCR, one entry per CDR3 protein. The sample has around 1.5 million distinct CDR3 sequences, 42% seen once. The sample taken for sequencing was blood. All receptors come from a woman between 18 and 29 years old in good health.

This clonotype appeared once. The V gene is TRBV20-1, the J gene TRBJ1-2, with TRBD1 identical over 7 bases. Losses at the gene ends were 6 bases for V and 6 bases for J; bases not matched to a gene: 10. The CDR3 runs 13 residues. CDR1 is DFQATT and CDR2 is SNEGSKA in the germline V gene (reference sequence). The CDR3 is CSAPKTGFDGYTF. The CDR3 nucleotides read TGCAGTGCCCCGAAGACAGGGTTTGATGGCTACACCTTC.

This chain connects TRBV6-5 to TRBJ1-6, with 9 bases matching TRBD1. With V trimmed by 4 bases and J by 7 bases, 8 bases remained unmatched. There are 16 residues in the CDR3. The germline V gene encodes CDR1 MNHEY and CDR2 SVGAGI. CDR3 bases: TGTGCCAGCAGTTCCGACGGACAGGGGTGGAATTCACCCCTCCACTTT. The encoded protein is CASSSDGQGWNSPLHF.

This rearrangement joins TRBV29-1 to TRBJ2-4; possible D gene TRBD2, 5 bases. TRBJ2-7 matches the DNA end more closely, so the J call is doubtful. Germline CDR1 is SQVTM and CDR2 is ANQGSEA. The length of the CDR3 is 11 residues. The CDR3 DNA reads as TGCAGCGGGGAGAGTGACTACGAGCAGTACTTC. It codes for CSGESDYEQYF.

The chain couples TRBV6-5 to TRBJ1-2; D unresolved. Trimming stripped 0 bases from V and 5 bases from J, with 7 bases between. Germline V gene data show CDR1 as MNHEY and CDR2 as SVGAGI. This CDR3 has 13 amino acids. The CDR3 coding sequence is TGTGCCAGCAGTTACTCGGCGTGGTATGGCTACACCTTC. Its translation is CASSYSAWYGYTF.

This clonotype has only a few counts. V usage is TRBV27 and J usage is TRBJ2-7; a possible D gene is TRBD1 (5 bases). The CDR3 is 13 amino acids. Germline V gene lookup returns CDR1 MNHEY and CDR2 SMNVEV (reference sequence). V lost 4 bases and J lost 4, with 11 bases in between. The CDR3 sequence: CASSSGIKYEQYF. The DNA for the CDR3 is TGTGCCAGCAGTTCAGGGATCAAGTACGAGCAGTACTTC.

V is TRBV5-6 and J is TRBJ2-3; weak D call: TRBD2 (5 bases). Per germline, CDR1 SGHDT and CDR2 YYEEEE. With 2 bases removed from V and 5 bases from J, the gap between germline ends came to 12 bases. CDR3 length equals 14 residues. In DNA, the CDR3 is TGTGCCAGCAGCTTCGAGGGAGTACTAGATACGCAGTATTTT. It specifies CASSFEGVLDTQYF.

This clonotype showed up just a few times. This may be a read error, as it is one base from a much larger clone. The chain recombines TRBV6-6 with TRBJ2-1, with 10 positions matching TRBD2. This CDR3 is 17 amino acids long. J was trimmed by 9 bases and V by 1 base; bases with no gene match: 12. CDR1 and CDR2 from the germline V gene are MNHNY and SVGAGI (reference sequence). The CDR3: CASSYFPGRAGGGEQFF. Written as DNA, the CDR3 is TGTGCCAGCAGTTACTTCCCGGGACGAGCGGGAGGGGGTGAGCAGTTCTTC.

The chain combines TRBV4-2 with TRBJ1-3; D remains unclear. The CDR3 is 13 amino acids. The V end lost 0 bases, the J end lost 5 bases, and 5 bases lay between the germline ends. Germline CDR1 LGHNA, CDR2 YNFKEQ. DNA for the CDR3: TGTGCCAGCAGCCAAGAAAATAGAAACACCATATATTTT. Its translation: CASSQENRNTIYF.

The chain employs TRBV6-2 or TRBV6-3 and TRBJ2-7; tentatively, D is TRBD1 or TRBD2 (5 bases each). The CDR3 length is 13 residues. The germline gives CDR1 MNHEY, CDR2 SVGEGT. V was trimmed by 7 bases and J by 3 bases, leaving 13 bases between them. This chain's CDR3 is CASTRDAYYEQYF. DNA for the CDR3: TGTGCCAGCACCCGGGACGCATACTACGAGCAGTACTTC.

For the CDR3, the DNA is TGCAGTGCCCGGGACACCCGCACAGATACGCAGTATTTT. Translated: CSARDTRTDTQYF. The V call is TRBV20-1, the J call TRBJ2-3; D is perhaps TRBD1 (6 bases). The V end lost 6 bases, the J end lost 1 base, and 11 bases lay between the germline ends. Germline CDR1 DFQATT, CDR2 SNEGSKA (reference sequence). CDR3 length equals 13 residues.

The J gene is TRBJ2-2, the V gene TRBV11-2, with D maybe TRBD1 (6 bases). The ends were cut back, 1 base at V and 6 bases at J, with 12 bases in the middle. CDR3 length: 15 amino acids. The germline V gene has CDR1 SGHAT and CDR2 FQNNGV. The CDR3 nucleotides are TGTGCCAGCAGCTTAGTTGGGGGCCTGGCCGGGGAGCTGTTTTTT. It is translated as CASSLVGGLAGELFF.